This T cell receptor (beta chain) was found in a study of blood T cell repertoires in COVID-19. Assay used: immunoSEQ multiplex PCR; TCRdb lists only in-frame clones, some missing. The sample consists of fewer than 200,000 clones, under 85% of them appearing once. The CDR3 sequence is 13 residues long. From germline, CDR1 is SGHRS and CDR2 YFSETQ. V was clipped by 3 bases and J by 1 base, with 7 bases between them. The sample taken for sequencing was PBMCs or T cells enriched from blood (not recorded which). This chain connects TRBV5-1 to TRBJ1-1; weak D call: TRBD1 (5 bases). This sequence was found in a man aged 45-65 years who had recovered from COVID-19. Here the CDR3 DNA reads TGCGCCAGCAGCTCCGGACAGAACACTGAAGCTTTCTTT. Translated: CASSSGQNTEAFF. Full variable domain (rest looked up from reference TRBV5-1 and TRBJ1-1): KAGVTQTPRYLIKTRGQQVTLSCSPISGHRSVSWYQQTPGQGLQFLFEYFSETQRNKGNFPGRFSGRQFSNSRSEMNVSTLELGDSALYLCASSSGQNTEAFFGQGTRLTVV.